This T cell receptor beta chain came from a study of PD-1 blockade in classical Hodgkin lymphoma. Study overall: Administration of nivolumab to patients was at 3 mg/kg intravenously every 2 weeks. Study results and limitations: Although disease activity or prior therapy may be involved, causes of the repertoire differences remain undefined. Patients with an early start, nivolumab under 1 year after ASCT, were excluded. By C4D1 there was a significant rise in CD4+ TCR diversity but not in CD8+ TCR diversity.

The table lists this clone with a count of one. What it recognizes is unknown. Time point specified: cycle 4 day 1 (C4D1), after 5 to 7 weeks of nivolumab. Autologous stem cell transplantation was followed by relapse in every patient, and brentuximab vedotin exposure varied. This CDR3 is built from 13 residues. Trimming at V came to 6 bases and at J to 6 bases, leaving 4 bases not matched to a gene. Germline assignment: CDR1 SGHRS and CDR2 YFSETQ. The method was immunoSEQ multiplex PCR; TCRdb's version includes in-frame clones alone and lacks a portion of them. The table lists tens of thousands of clones, around 64% of them singletons.

The sample consisted of peripheral blood mononuclear cells (PBMCs), taken before the fourth cycle of nivolumab. The receptor was isolated from a human donor with classical Hodgkin lymphoma. The chain joins TRBV5-1 to TRBJ2-3; 10 nucleotides match TRBD1. The DNA for the CDR3 is TGCGCCAGCACGGACAGGGGGAGGGATACGCAGTATTTT. Translating gives CASTDRGRDTQYF.